Listed below are T cell receptor beta chains from one sample, sequenced in a study of T cells in Graves' hyperthyroidism and ophthalmopathy. From the multiplex PCR reads, TCRdb called clonotypes with MiXCR, one entry per CDR3 protein. The sample lists 490,000 or so distinct CDR3 sequences; around 50% were seen once. Specimen: peripheral blood or thyroid tissue (not recorded which). The receptors here all came from an adult woman with Graves' disease, either hyperthyroidism or ophthalmopathy (not recorded which). CDR3s include the opening cysteine and the closing phenylalanine or tryptophan. Each record gives: clone size, D gene, J gene, V gene, CDR3 DNA, CDR3 protein. A D gene is named only where the DNA matches it firmly. Only some rows state a clone size, as once, few, many or a class for expanded clones.

>.|.|TRBJ1-3|TRBV2
TGTGCCAGCAGTGATGGTTTATCTGGAAACACCATATATTTT
CASSDGLSGNTIYF
>many|.|TRBJ1-5|TRBV4-1
TGCGCCAGCAGCCAAACGATAGTCCCTCGGCAGCTCAATCAGCCCCAGCATTTT
CASSQTIVPRQLNQPQHF
>few|.|TRBJ1-2|TRBV28
TGTGCCAGCGTCCGGGCCCCTAGCTATGGCTACACCTTC
CASVRAPSYGYTF
>.|.|TRBJ2-5|TRBV24-1
TGTGCCACCAGTGATAGGTGGACACAGTACTTC
CATSDRWTQYF
>.|TRBD1|TRBJ2-7|TRBV7-9
TGTGACAGCACCCACAGGGGTCTCCACTCCTACGAGCAGTACTTC
CDSTHRGLHSYEQYF
>.|.|TRBJ2-3|TRBV29-1
TGCAGCGTTGTTCCCGGCGCGAGCACAGATACGCAGTATTTT
CSVVPGASTDTQYF
>.|TRBD2|TRBJ2-2|TRBV7-3
TGTGCCAGCAGTCAGGGAGGGTTTGTCGGGGAGCTGTTTTTT
CASSQGGFVGELFF
>many|.|TRBJ1-5|TRBV10-3
TGTGCCATCAGCCAGGCCGAGGATAGCAATCAGCCCCAGCATTTT
CAISQAEDSNQPQHF
>.|.|TRBJ2-6|TRBV9
TGTGCCAGCAGCGTAGGTGGGGAGGCGGTATCCGGGGCCAACGTCCTGACTTTC
CASSVGGEAVSGANVLTF
>.|.|TRBJ1-1|TRBV2
TGTGCCAGCAGTGCCGGACAGTCGAACACTGAAGCTTTCTTT
CASSAGQSNTEAFF
>.|TRBD1|TRBJ2-7|TRBV7-9
TGTGCCAGCAGCTTAGAGGACAGGTTCTACGAGCAGTACTTC
CASSLEDRFYEQYF
>few|.|TRBJ2-3|TRBV4-1
TGCGCCAGCAGCCAAGAGTTCGGTGATACGCAGTATTTT
CASSQEFGDTQYF
>few|.|TRBJ1-6|TRBV12-3/TRBV12-4
TGTGCCAGCATGAGATACAGCGATTCACCCCTCCACTTT
CASMRYSDSPLHF
>.|.|TRBJ2-2|TRBV7-6
TGTGCCAGCAGGACCATCTCCGCGGAGGCGAACGCCGGGGAGCTGTTTTTT
CASRTISAEANAGELFF
>many|.|TRBJ1-2|TRBV29-1
TGCAGCGTTGAAGATGTAACGGAAGCGGGCTACACCTTC
CSVEDVTEAGYTF
>.|TRBD1|TRBJ2-5|TRBV29-1
TGCAGCGGGGTGACAGGGCCCCAAGAGACCCAGTACTTC
CSGVTGPQETQYF
>.|.|TRBJ1-2|TRBV14
TGTGCCAGCAGCCTTTACCAGGGGCTGGATGGCTACACCTTC
CASSLYQGLDGYTF
>.|.|TRBJ1-2|TRBV20-1
TGCAGTGCTAGACTCCCGGACCACTATGGCTACACCTTC
CSARLPDHYGYTF
>many|TRBD1|TRBJ1-2|TRBV3-1
TGTGCCAGCAGCCCACCGGGACAGCAATTCTATGGCTACACCTTC
CASSPPGQQFYGYTF
>.|.|TRBJ1-1|TRBV7-2
TGTGCCAGCAGCCCCTGGCGGGGGAACACTGAAGCTTTCTTT
CASSPWRGNTEAFF
>many|TRBD1|TRBJ1-1|TRBV11-2
TGTGCCAGCAGACAACAGGGGGCGAACACTGAAGCTTTCTTT
CASRQQGANTEAFF
>many|.|TRBJ2-5|TRBV7-9
TGTGCCAGCAGCTCTCTATGGGGCCAAGAGACCCAGTACTTC
CASSSLWGQETQYF
>many|.|TRBJ1-1|TRBV19
TGTGCCAGTAGTACCGCTCTTGAGAACACTGAAGCTTTCTTT
CASSTALENTEAFF
>.|TRBD1|TRBJ1-1|TRBV29-1
TGCAGCGTTACGGGACAGGGTGGGACTGAAGCTTTCTTT
CSVTGQGGTEAFF
>.|.|TRBJ2-6|TRBV29-1
TGCAGCGTTCTAAATGCCGGGGCCAACGTCCTGACTTTC
CSVLNAGANVLTF
>.|.|TRBJ2-1|TRBV7-2
TGTGCCAGCAGCCGCGGCAGGGCAAATGAGCAGTTCTTC
CASSRGRANEQFF
>few|TRBD1|TRBJ1-2|TRBV6-2/TRBV6-3
TGTGCCAGCAGGAAGCCACGGGGACAGGCTAACTATGGCTACACCTTC
CASRKPRGQANYGYTF
>.|.|TRBJ2-5|TRBV10-3
TGTGCCATCAGATGGACAGTTGAACTAGCCTTAGAGACCCAGTACTTC
CAIRWTVELALETQYF
>many|TRBD1|TRBJ2-7|TRBV15
TGTGCCACCAGCAAGACAGGGGGGGCGTACGAGCAGTACTTC
CATSKTGGAYEQYF
>.|.|TRBJ1-1|TRBV19
TGTGCCAGTAGTATAGATGGGGGCGCAGAAGCTTTCTTT
CASSIDGGAEAFF
>few|TRBD1|TRBJ2-7|TRBV6-6
TGTGCCAGCAAACCCCGGGACAGAGCATCCTACGAGCAGTACTTC
CASKPRDRASYEQYF
>.|.|TRBJ1-2|TRBV2
TGTGCCAGCAACCTAGGGTCAGCTACTAACTATGGCTACACCTTC
CASNLGSATNYGYTF